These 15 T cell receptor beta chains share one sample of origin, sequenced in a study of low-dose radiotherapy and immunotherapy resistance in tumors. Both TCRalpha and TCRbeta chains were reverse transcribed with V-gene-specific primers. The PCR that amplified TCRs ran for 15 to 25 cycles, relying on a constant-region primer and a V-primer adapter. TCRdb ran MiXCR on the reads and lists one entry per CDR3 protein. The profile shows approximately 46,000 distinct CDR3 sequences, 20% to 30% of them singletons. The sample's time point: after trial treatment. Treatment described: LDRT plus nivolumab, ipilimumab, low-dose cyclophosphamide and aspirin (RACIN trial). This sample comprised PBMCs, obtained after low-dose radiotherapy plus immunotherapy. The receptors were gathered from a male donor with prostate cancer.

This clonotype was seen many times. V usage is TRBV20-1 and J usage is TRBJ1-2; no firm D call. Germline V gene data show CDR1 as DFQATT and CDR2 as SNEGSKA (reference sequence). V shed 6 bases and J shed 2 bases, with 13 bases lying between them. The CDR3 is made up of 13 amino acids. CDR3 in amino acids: CSAPSPENYGYTF. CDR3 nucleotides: TGCAGTGCCCCATCCCCAGAAAACTATGGCTACACCTTC.

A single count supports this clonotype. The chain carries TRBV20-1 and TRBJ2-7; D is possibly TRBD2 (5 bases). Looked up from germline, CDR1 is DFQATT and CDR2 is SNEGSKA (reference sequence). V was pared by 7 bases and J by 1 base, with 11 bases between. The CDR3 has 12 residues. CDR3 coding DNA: TGCAGTGGGCTAGCCCCTTCCTACGAGCAGTACTTC. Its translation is CSGLAPSYEQYF.

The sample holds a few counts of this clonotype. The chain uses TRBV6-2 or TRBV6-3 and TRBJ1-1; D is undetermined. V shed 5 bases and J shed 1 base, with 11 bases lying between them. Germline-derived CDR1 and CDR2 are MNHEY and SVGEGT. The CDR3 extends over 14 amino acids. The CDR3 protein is CASSEFLPNTEAFF. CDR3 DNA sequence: TGTGCCAGCAGTGAATTTCTTCCGAACACTGAAGCTTTCTTT.

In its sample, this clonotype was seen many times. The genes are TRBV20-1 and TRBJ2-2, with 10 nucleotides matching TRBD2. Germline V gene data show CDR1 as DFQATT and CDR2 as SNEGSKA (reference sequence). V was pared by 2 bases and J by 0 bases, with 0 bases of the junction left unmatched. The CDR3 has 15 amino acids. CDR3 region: CSARLAGANTGELFF. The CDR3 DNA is TGCAGTGCTAGACTAGCGGGAGCGAACACCGGGGAGCTGTTTTTT.

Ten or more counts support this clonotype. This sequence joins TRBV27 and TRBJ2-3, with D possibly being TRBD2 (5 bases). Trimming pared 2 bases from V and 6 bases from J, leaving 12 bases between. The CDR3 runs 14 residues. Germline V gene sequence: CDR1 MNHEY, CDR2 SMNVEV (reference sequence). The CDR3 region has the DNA TGTGCCAGCAGTTTACTACCTCGCGGGGATACGCAGTATTTT. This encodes CASSLLPRGDTQYF.

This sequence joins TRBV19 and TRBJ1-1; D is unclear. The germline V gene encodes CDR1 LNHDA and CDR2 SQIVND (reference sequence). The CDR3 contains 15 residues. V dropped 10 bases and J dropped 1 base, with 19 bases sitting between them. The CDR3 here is CATSHGVVWNTEAFF. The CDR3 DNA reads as TGTGCCACCTCACACGGTGTGGTATGGAACACTGAAGCTTTCTTT.

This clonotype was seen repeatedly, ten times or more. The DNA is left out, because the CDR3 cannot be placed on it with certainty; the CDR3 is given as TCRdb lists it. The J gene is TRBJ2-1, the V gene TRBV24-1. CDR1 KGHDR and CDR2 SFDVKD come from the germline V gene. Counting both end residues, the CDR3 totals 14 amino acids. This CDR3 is CATSDLHQLDEQFF.

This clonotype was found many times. CDR3 amino acids: CASSQTLNRAGGRTDTQYF. The CDR3 bases are TGTGCCAGCAGCCAAACATTAAATCGGGCGGGGGGGCGGACAGATACGCAGTATTTT. The rearrangement uses TRBV4-2 and TRBJ2-3; TRBD2 matches at 9 bases. V shed 2 bases and J 3 bases; nucleotides not matched to a gene: 15. The CDR3 is 19 amino acids. Germline CDR1 is LGHNA and CDR2 is YNFKEQ.

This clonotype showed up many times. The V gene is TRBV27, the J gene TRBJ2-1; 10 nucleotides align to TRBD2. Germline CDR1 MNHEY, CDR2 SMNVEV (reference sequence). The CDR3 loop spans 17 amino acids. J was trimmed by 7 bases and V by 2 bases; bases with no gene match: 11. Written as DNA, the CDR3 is TGTGCCAGCAGTTTACCGGGGCTAGCGGGAGTGGTGAATGAGCAGTTCTTC. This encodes CASSLPGLAGVVNEQFF.

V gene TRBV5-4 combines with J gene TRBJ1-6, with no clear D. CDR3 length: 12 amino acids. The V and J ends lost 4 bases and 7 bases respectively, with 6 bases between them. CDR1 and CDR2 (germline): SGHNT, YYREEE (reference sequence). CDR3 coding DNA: TGTGCCAGCAGCCCATTAAATTCACCCCTCCACTTT. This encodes CASSPLNSPLHF.

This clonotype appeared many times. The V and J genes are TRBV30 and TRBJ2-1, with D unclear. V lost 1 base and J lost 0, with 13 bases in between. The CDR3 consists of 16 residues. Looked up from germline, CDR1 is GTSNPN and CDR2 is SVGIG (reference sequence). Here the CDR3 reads CAWSGQHSSSYNEQFF. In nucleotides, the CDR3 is TGTGCCTGGAGTGGCCAGCACAGTAGCTCCTACAATGAGCAGTTCTTC.

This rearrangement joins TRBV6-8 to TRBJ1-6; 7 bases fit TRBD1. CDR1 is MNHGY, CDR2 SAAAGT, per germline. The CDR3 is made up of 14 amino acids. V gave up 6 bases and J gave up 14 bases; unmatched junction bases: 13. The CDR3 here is CASRQGIPQGTLHF. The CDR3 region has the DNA TGTGCCAGCAGACAGGGGATCCCACAGGGAACCCTCCACTTT.

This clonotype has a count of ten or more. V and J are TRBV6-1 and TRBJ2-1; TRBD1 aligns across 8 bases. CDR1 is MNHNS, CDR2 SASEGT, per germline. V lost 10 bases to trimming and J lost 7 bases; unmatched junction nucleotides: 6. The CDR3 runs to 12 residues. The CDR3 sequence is CAIRDRTNEQFF. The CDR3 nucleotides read TGTGCCATCAGGGACAGGACTAATGAGCAGTTCTTC.

The CDR3 DNA follows: TGTGCCAGCAGCGCACGACAGGGAGGAGAGACCCAGTACTTC. Amino acid sequence: CASSARQGGETQYF. This chain joins TRBV7-9 and TRBJ2-5, with D possibly TRBD1 on 7 matching bases. Per germline, CDR1 SEHNR and CDR2 FQNEAQ (reference sequence). This CDR3 has 14 amino acids. The V end lost 5 bases, the J end lost 4 bases, and 14 bases lay between the germline ends.

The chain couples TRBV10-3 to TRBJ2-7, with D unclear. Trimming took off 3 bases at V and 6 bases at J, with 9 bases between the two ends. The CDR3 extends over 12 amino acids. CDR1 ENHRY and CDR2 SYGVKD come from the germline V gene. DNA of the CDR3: TGTGCCATCAGTGACCCCCCCGGCGAGCAGTACTTC. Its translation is CAISDPPGEQYF.